The present T cell receptor (beta chain) was sequenced within a study of blood T cells in healthy people across ages (dated by TCRdb to about 2015). A note on the overall study: Template switching captured roughly one uniquely barcoded TCR beta cDNA molecule per two T cells in model experiments. The study analyzed two additional independent replicas of 1 million unique cDNA reads from the same blood draw for two donors, one aged 18 to 29 and one aged 80 or older. Age-related changes in TCR beta repertoire diversity were measured in the study by deep sequencing normalized with unique cDNA molecular identifiers. Four age groups were formed from the donors: young (average approximately 15 years), middle-aged (around 37), aged (about 68) and long-lived (about 75). To avoid experimental bias, donors of different ages were spread randomly across the sequencing lanes. The investigation overall reported the following: Because profiling used bulk unsorted PBMCs, naive and antigen-experienced compartments could not be compared conclusively. Donor CMV infection status was unknown, potentially confounding age-related changes in expanded clonotypes. Observed TCR beta diversity per million T cells fell roughly linearly with age, and a significant reduction was already apparent by age approximately 41. Compared with the aged group, the long-lived group had more naive CD4+ T cells, fewer expanded clones and increased TCR diversity, suggesting age selection. Estimates of total diversity based on one million sequenced T cells were considered lower bounds and underestimates. A strong correlation was found between observed TCR beta diversity and the percentage of naive T cells measured by flow cytometry.

The sample holds a few counts of this clonotype. Its antigen target is currently unknown. Base qualities are not provided; no much larger clone lies one nucleotide away. Between the V and J ends, shortened by 5 bases and 6 bases respectively, the junction contains 26 bases. Via the germline V gene, CDR1 is SGHTA and CDR2 FQGNSA. Its CDR3 holds 17 amino acids, cysteine through phenylalanine. Left in the record is the CDR3 DNA by itself, 51 bases read in frame from the first base. Donors were a few dozen systemically healthy Caucasian individuals from Russia aged 6 to 90 years. Each donor gave about 10 milliliters of peripheral blood, drawn into EDTA-treated Vacutainer tubes. Ficoll-Paque density-gradient centrifugation was used to isolate PBMCs, with at least 7 million per sample. Total RNA, at least 6 micrograms per sample, was extracted from PBMCs with Trizol reagent. For every donor, flow cytometry on a PBMC aliquot measured the percentage of naive CD45RAhigh/CD27high T cells.

The library was prepared using 5' RACE. The instrument given in TCRdb is Illumina HiSeq 2500. The second PCR ran for roughly 6 to 11 cycles and used a J-beta primer mix along with a sample-barcoded 5' primer. A unique molecular identifier was introduced onto each TCR beta cDNA molecule by a template-switch 5' adaptor carrying 12 random nucleotides. At least 2.5 million CDR3-containing paired-end reads were obtained from each sample. First-strand cDNA was synthesized from all RNA with the Mint cDNA synthesis kit, primed by a TRBC-specific oligonucleotide. After uracil-DNA glycosylase treatment, a first 18-cycle PCR used universal primers M1SS and BC2_uni_R on all cDNA. As for the authors' bioinformatics: Each sample was normalized by randomly selecting 1 million high-quality reads, each carrying a distinct molecular identifier. Instead of being binned into consensus sequences, reads with shared molecular identifiers were discarded. MiTCR, set to a Q25 quality threshold and the strictest error-elimination algorithm, was used for CDR3 identification, clonotype clustering and error correction. A nonparametric unseen species model using Euler transformation provided a lower-bound estimate of total TCR beta diversity. Using fastp trimming at Q25 and MiXCR clonotype assembly, TCRdb reanalyzed the public sequencing data and kept in-frame beta chains. Every distinct CDR3 protein forms one entry, paired with its most common genes and DNA. TCRdb, rather than the study authors, made the V and J calls. The sample profile shows about 1.8 million distinct CDR3 sequences; just under 50% of them were found once. The ten largest make up approximately 2.1% of the sample.

The sequence derives from a woman in her forties in good health. What was sequenced was blood. This receptor chain uses TRBV7-2 and TRBJ2-7; the D gene is perhaps TRBD2, from 8 matching bases. The nucleotides read TGTGCCAGCAGCCGTATCCTAGGGGGCGGGGGGCTAAGCGAGCAGTACTTC. It encodes CASSRILGGGGLSEQYF.